Below, one T cell receptor (beta chain) is given with its context. Its matching antigen is unknown. The sample is drawn from a study of CXCR3-negative and CXCR3-positive naive CD8 T cells. General study results and limits: It was found that naive subsets had comparable surface CD5, and TCR strength was inferred from TRB CDR3 properties. Memory CD8+ cells had much lower diversity, and both naive subsets had comparably high diversity. Naive CXCR3-positive and CXCR3-negative cells shared TRBV-TRBJ usage; memory cells diverged.

Via 5' RACE with UMI labels, TRB cDNA libraries were prepared. TCRdb re-called the 5' RACE reads and gives one entry per CDR3 protein, without DNA. Found here are around 92,000 distinct CDR3 sequences; the top ten clones hold over 1.5%. The CDR3 loop spans 15 amino acids. Germline V gives CDR1 SGHRS, CDR2 YFSETQ. Identification of naive CD8+ T cells rested on CD45RO-CCR7+CD27+CD95- status. The clonotype originates from a human donor in good health. Some clones in this sample may be carry-over from other donors' samples. The chain has TRBV5-1 and TRBJ2-1. Sequenced input: naive CXCR3- CD8+ T cells from blood. As to subset: CD45RO-CCR7+CD27+CD95- naive CD8+ T cells lacking CXCR3 (TNR3-). The CDR3 is CASSLDGSSYNEQFF. Variable domain in full (rest from reference TRBV5-1 and TRBJ2-1): KAGVTQTPRYLIKTRGQQVTLSCSPISGHRSVSWYQQTPGQGLQFLFEYFSETQRNKGNFPGRFSGRQFSNSRSEMNVSTLELGDSALYLCASSLDGSSYNEQFFGPGTRLTVL.